This T cell receptor (beta chain) was identified in a study of T cell clonality in common variable immunodeficiency. In this sample, this clone turned up a few times. Its antigen remains unidentified. The read finishes 3 residues shy of the CDR3 end, and the germline J gene is used to complete it. Germline trimming cut 5 bases from V and 0 bases from J; bases unmatched to any gene: 4. CDR1 is SQVTM and CDR2 is ANQGSEA in the germline V gene. This CDR3 comprises 13 residues. Study outcomes and limitations: Reportedly, TCR beta sequences from common variable immunodeficiency showed fewer deletions and N-nucleotide insertions.

The method was immunoSEQ multiplex PCR; TCRdb's version includes in-frame clones alone and lacks a portion of them. This repertoire lists over 30,000 clones without singletons; approximately 6.8% sits in the top ten. Both groups were predominantly of Caucasian heritage. Blood came from CVID subjects not ill and not taking immunomodulatory or immunosuppressive medication. Heparinized whole blood, roughly 5 to 9 ml, came from each donor. Sequencing input: peripheral blood mononuclear cells. This TCR was sampled from a human donor with common variable immunodeficiency. The rearrangement joins TRBV29-1 to TRBJ2-7; 7 bases fit TRBD2. CDR3 amino acids: CSVYLADSYEQYF. The sequenced part of the CDR3 DNA is TGCAGCGTTTATCTAGCGGACTCCTACGAG.